These T cell receptor beta chains were read from a single sample in a study of blood T cells in healthy people across ages. MiXCR, applied by TCRdb to the 5' RACE reads, yields one record per CDR3 protein. The repertoire holds fewer than 2 million distinct CDR3 sequences, about 39% seen once, with 20% to 25% in the top ten. The sample taken for sequencing was blood. The origin of the receptors is a human donor in good health. Both conserved end residues are part of each CDR3. The order of the fields is V gene, clone size, J gene, D gene, CDR3 protein, CDR3 DNA. The D gene is left open where the match is weak. The size entry is marked missing in some rows and otherwise reads once, few, many or a size class.

TRBV2	NA	TRBJ1-2	TRBD1	CASSVDRGNGYTF	TGTGCCAGCAGTGTGGACAGGGGTAATGGCTACACCTTC
TRBV24-1	few	TRBJ2-1	TRBD2	CATSDVMASGGPSYNEQFF	TGTGCCACCAGTGATGTAATGGCTAGCGGGGGGCCCTCCTACAATGAGCAGTTCTTC
TRBV7-2	few	TRBJ2-1	TRBD1	CASSSEPHRGNEQFF	TGTGCCAGCAGCTCCGAACCTCACAGGGGAAATGAGCAGTTCTTC
TRBV5-1	NA	TRBJ2-5	NA	CASSRRAAVGETQYF	TGCGCCAGCAGCAGGAGGGCTGCTGTTGGGGAGACCCAGTACTTC
TRBV29-1	few	TRBJ2-3	NA	CSVDGPDTDTQYF	TGCAGCGTTGATGGCCCGGACACAGATACGCAGTATTTT
TRBV6-5	NA	TRBJ2-1	TRBD2	CASSYREDNEQFF	TGTGCCAGCAGTTACCGGGAGGACAATGAGCAGTTCTTC
TRBV14	NA	TRBJ2-7	TRBD1	CASSQGTGTGDYEQYF	TGTGCCAGCAGCCAAGGGACCGGGACAGGGGACTACGAGCAGTACTTC
TRBV4-3	few	TRBJ1-2	TRBD1	CASSQDDRGFRYGYTF	TGCGCCAGCAGCCAAGATGACAGGGGTTTCCGCTATGGCTACACCTTC
TRBV20-1	NA	TRBJ1-1	NA	CSARVTADTEAFF	TGCAGTGCTAGAGTGACAGCCGACACTGAAGCTTTCTTT
TRBV12-3/TRBV12-4	NA	TRBJ2-5	TRBD1	CASSLHRSGGETQYF	TGTGCCAGCAGTCTGCACCGGTCAGGGGGAGAGACCCAGTACTTC
TRBV10-3	NA	TRBJ2-3	TRBD1	CAIRSGTGVTDTQYF	TGTGCCATCAGATCCGGGACAGGGGTCACAGATACGCAGTATTTT
TRBV13	NA	TRBJ2-3	NA	CASSPAHTDTQYF	TGTGCCAGCAGCCCGGCCCACACAGATACGCAGTATTTT
TRBV21-1	NA	TRBJ2-1	NA	CASTQNKKRQGTYNQQFF	TGTGCCAGCACCCAAAACAAAAAAAGACAGGGGACCTACAATCAGCAGTTCTTC
TRBV12-3/TRBV12-4	NA	TRBJ2-1	NA	CASSFTRASSYNEQFF	TGTGCCAGCAGCTTCACGAGGGCTAGCTCCTACAATGAGCAGTTCTTC
TRBV10-3	NA	TRBJ1-2	NA	CAISDFNYGYTF	TGTGCCATCAGCGATTTTAACTATGGCTACACCTTC
TRBV6-5	few	TRBJ2-7	NA	CASSYSKGAENYEQYF	TGTGCCAGCAGTTACTCGAAGGGCGCAGAGAACTACGAGCAGTACTTC
TRBV9	NA	TRBJ2-7	NA	CASSVDSFTYEQYF	TGTGCCAGCAGCGTAGACAGCTTCACCTACGAGCAGTACTTC
TRBV6-2/TRBV6-3	NA	TRBJ2-7	TRBD1	CASSYTGDRGIYEQYF	TGTGCCAGCAGTTACACCGGGGACAGGGGAATCTACGAGCAGTACTTC
TRBV27	NA	TRBJ2-3	TRBD2	CASSSWTSGGAVHGTDTQYF	TGTGCCAGCAGTTCCTGGACTAGCGGGGGGGCCGTACATGGCACAGATACGCAGTATTTT
TRBV7-3	NA	TRBJ2-2	TRBD1	CASSLSRQGATAGELFF	TGTGCCAGCAGCTTATCTAGACAGGGGGCGACGGCCGGGGAGCTGTTTTTT
TRBV28	NA	TRBJ2-7	TRBD1	CASSSRDRGVLYEQYF	TGTGCCAGCAGTTCCCGGGACAGGGGGGTTCTCTACGAGCAGTACTTC
TRBV7-4	few	TRBJ1-2	TRBD1	CASSPKLTGGPRGGYTF	TGTGCCAGCAGCCCAAAACTCACAGGGGGCCCACGGGGTGGCTACACCTTC
TRBV2	NA	TRBJ2-5	NA	CASQVTDQETQYF	TGTGCCAGCCAGGTTACGGACCAGGAGACCCAGTACTTC
TRBV15	few	TRBJ2-4	NA	CATGGLSKGAKNIQYF	TGTGCCACCGGAGGACTCTCGAAGGGGGCCAAAAACATTCAGTACTTC
TRBV7-8	few	TRBJ2-7	NA	CASSLVSRASYEQYF	TGTGCCAGCAGCTTAGTGAGTCGGGCCTCCTACGAGCAGTACTTC
TRBV7-9	NA	TRBJ1-5	TRBD1	CASSIQGYQPQHF	TGTGCCAGCAGCATACAGGGGTATCAGCCCCAGCATTTT
TRBV12-3/TRBV12-4	few	TRBJ2-7	NA	CASRSTGLPSYEQYF	TGTGCCAGCAGATCTACAGGACTCCCCTCCTACGAGCAGTACTTC
TRBV7-2	NA	TRBJ2-5	TRBD1	CASSLQGQGPRGTQYF	TGTGCCAGCAGCTTACAGGGACAGGGCCCACGGGGGACCCAGTACTTC
TRBV9	NA	TRBJ2-7	NA	CASSANTFNYEQYF	TGTGCCAGCAGCGCCAATACATTTAACTACGAGCAGTACTTC
TRBV6-2/TRBV6-3	NA	TRBJ1-1	TRBD1	CASTDGDRGKAEAFF	TGTGCCAGCACCGACGGCGACAGGGGTAAGGCTGAAGCTTTCTTT
TRBV4-3	NA	TRBJ2-1	TRBD2	CASSQDPAGGFNEQVF	TGCGCCAGCAGCCAAGATCCAGCGGGGGGCTTTAATGAGCAGGTCTTC
TRBV13	few	TRBJ1-1	TRBD1	CASSSTGVLGTEAFF	TGTGCCAGCAGCTCCACAGGGGTACTCGGAACTGAAGCTTTCTTT
TRBV4-1	NA	TRBJ1-1	NA	CASSQEPVGNTEAFF	TGCGCCAGCAGCCAAGAGCCCGTCGGGAACACTGAAGCTTTCTTT
TRBV7-9	NA	TRBJ2-1	TRBD1	CASSPGQGGEQFF	TGTGCCAGCAGCCCCGGACAGGGTGGTGAGCAGTTCTTC
TRBV12-3/TRBV12-4	few	TRBJ1-4	TRBD1	CASTLRLGGTAEKLFF	TGTGCCAGCACCCTACGCCTGGGGGGGACAGCAGAAAAACTGTTTTTT
TRBV29-1	NA	TRBJ2-2	NA	CSVAPTSTANTGELFF	TGCAGCGTCGCTCCCACATCGACGGCGAACACCGGGGAGCTGTTTTTT
TRBV29-1	few	TRBJ2-7	TRBD1	CSALQGWDEQYF	TGCAGCGCCCTACAGGGGTGGGACGAGCAGTACTTC
TRBV19	few	TRBJ2-3	NA	CASSISGRGTDTQYF	TGTGCCAGTAGTATATCGGGCCGAGGCACAGATACGCAGTATTTT
TRBV9	NA	TRBJ2-3	TRBD1	CASSVKGAPDTQYF	TGTGCCAGCAGCGTCAAGGGGGCCCCAGATACGCAGTATTTT
TRBV5-4	NA	TRBJ1-2	NA	CASSLQLASYGYTF	TGTGCCAGCAGCTTGCAGCTAGCTAGCTATGGCTACACCTTC
TRBV6-6	few	TRBJ2-1	NA	CASSSHVREQFF	TGTGCCAGCAGTAGTCATGTGAGGGAGCAGTTCTTC
TRBV5-6	NA	TRBJ2-7	NA	CASSLVEQGGSYEQYF	TGTGCCAGCAGCTTGGTGGAACAGGGAGGGTCCTACGAGCAGTACTTC
TRBV24-1	NA	TRBJ2-5	NA	CATSDSGHEETQYF	TGTGCCACCAGTGACTCCGGACACGAAGAGACCCAGTACTTC
TRBV6-6	few	TRBJ1-5	NA	CASSYSRVGQPQHF	TGTGCCAGCAGTTACTCGAGGGTAGGCCAGCCCCAGCATTTT
TRBV4-3	NA	TRBJ1-2	TRBD1	CASSGVTSPGGVRGYTF	TGCGCCAGCAGCGGGGTAACCTCCCCAGGGGGCGTTAGGGGCTACACCTTC
TRBV5-1	once	TRBJ2-1	NA	CASSRRASYNEQFF	TGCGCCAGCAGCCGCAGGGCAAGCTACAATGAGCAGTTCTTC
TRBV20-1	NA	TRBJ1-5	NA	CSASREIESNQPQHF	TGCAGTGCTAGCAGGGAAATCGAGAGCAATCAGCCCCAGCATTTT
TRBV4-2	NA	TRBJ1-1	NA	CASSQRSWDTEAFF	TGTGCCAGCAGCCAAAGATCGTGGGACACTGAAGCTTTCTTT
TRBV29-1	NA	TRBJ2-7	TRBD1	CSVGEGAGWDEQYF	TGCAGCGTTGGTGAGGGGGCCGGGTGGGACGAGCAGTACTTC
TRBV11-3	few	TRBJ2-3	TRBD1	CASSRRDQGATDTQYF	TGTGCCAGCAGCAGAAGGGATCAGGGGGCCACAGATACGCAGTATTTT
TRBV12-3/TRBV12-4	NA	TRBJ2-7	NA	CASGKVRANLAYEQYF	TGTGCCAGCGGAAAGGTTCGAGCCAACCTTGCCTACGAGCAGTACTTC
TRBV6-5	few	TRBJ2-7	NA	CASSYRGLVPYEQYF	TGTGCCAGCAGTTACAGGGGACTTGTTCCCTACGAGCAGTACTTC
TRBV7-2	few	TRBJ2-5	TRBD2	CASSLQTSGGQRGTQYF	TGTGCCAGCAGCTTGCAAACTAGCGGGGGCCAGCGGGGGACCCAGTACTTC
TRBV28	NA	TRBJ1-2	NA	CASTPIGGIGVGGYTF	TGTGCCAGCACCCCAATCGGGGGAATTGGGGTCGGTGGCTACACCTTC